This T cell receptor (beta chain) comes out of a study of CD8 T cells in ankylosing spondylitis. Overall study results and limits: Blood of patients with ankylosing spondylitis appeared to be characterized by a TCR beta motif of several highly homologous variants. Researchers reportedly found disease-linked clones significantly enriched in matched ankylosing spondylitis synovial fluid. Some of these motif variants have turned up before, in reports on reactive arthritis synovial fluid and blood.

Turning to this clonotype: Its antigen is unknown.

Libraries of TCR beta came from quantitative 5'-RACE with molecular barcodes. Using its own MiXCR run on the 5' RACE reads, TCRdb lists one record per CDR3 protein. The sample has more than 600,000 distinct CDR3 sequences, 15% to 20% seen once. The sequence derives from a male donor with ankylosing spondylitis. Sequences were obtained from blood, either unsorted or a sorted T cell fraction (not recorded which).

The DNA for the CDR3 is TGTGCCAGCAGCCCGGACTGGGAGGATGAGCAGTTCTTC. It codes for CASSPDWEDEQFF. The rearrangement links TRBV7-2 to TRBJ2-1, with a tentative D call TRBD2 (6 bases). CDR3 length: 13 amino acids. CDR1 is SGHTA, CDR2 FQGNSA, per germline. V was cut by 5 bases and J by 8 bases, with 13 bases left in between.